This TCR beta chain came from a study of beta chain features in type 1 diabetes. Study background: Patients and healthy donors were similar in age, gender and cell yields. Study-level points and caveats: Moderately but significantly shorter TCRB CDR3s were found in Type 1 diabetes patients in all four CD4+ subsets. Equally in patients and controls, PCR might preferentially amplify shorter templates. Within patients, naive, central memory and Treg TCRB repertoires seemed more similar than within healthy donors.

The germline gives CDR1 GTSNPN, CDR2 SVGIG (reference sequence). Trimming removed 0 bases at V and 0 bases at J, with 6 bases between. The CDR3 has 14 residues. Based on CD45RO/CCR7/CD25/CD127/CD95/CD27, CD4+ regulatory, stem cell-like memory, naive and central memory cells were sorted. Reverse transcribing all isolated RNA meant expressed TCRB transcripts were sequenced. This table comes from immunoSEQ multiplex PCR, and its TCRdb copy is limited to in-frame clones, with some not included. This table has 240,000 or so clones, roughly 22% appearing once. This clone was counted a few times. The antigen is undetermined.

The chain carries TRBV30 and TRBJ1-5; D is unresolved. The sample comprised naive CD4+ T cells from blood. This receptor was taken from a woman between 35 and 50 years old with type 1 diabetes. For the CDR3, the DNA is TGTGCCTGGAGTGTAGCCCATAGCAATCAGCCCCAGCATTTT. Amino acids: CAWSVAHSNQPQHF.